This T cell receptor beta chain was sequenced in a study of blood T cell repertoires in COVID-19. Across the study: Both acute and convalescent COVID-19 samples were obtained from the United States, Italy and Spain. T cells, B-cell-depleted T cells, or PBMCs supplied cDNA or gDNA.

The germline CDR1 and CDR2 sequences are SGHNT and YYREEE (reference sequence). There are 16 residues in the CDR3. The ends lost 4 bases at V and 5 bases at J; junction bases unmatched: 10. Authors' methods: Reference gene primer amplification gave nucleated cell count estimates. Profiled with immunoSEQ multiplex PCR; TCRdb holds only in-frame clones, not every one. V, J and clone size are those of that table, while D and trimming were read from the DNA. The data show 150,000 to 200,000 clones, with about 81% seen just once and 9.5% to 13% held by the top ten. The TCR sequence derives from a human donor in a cohort sampled during active COVID-19. The specimen sequenced was peripheral blood. This sequence joins TRBV5-4 and TRBJ2-1; the match to TRBD2 covers 9 bases. The CDR3 sequence: CASSPRGGRANNEQFF. Written as DNA, the CDR3 is TGTGCCAGCAGCCCGCGAGGCGGGAGGGCCAACAATGAGCAGTTCTTC.